Reported below is one T cell receptor beta chain. The entry originates in a study of blood T cell repertoires in COVID-19. Study as a whole: The study drew acute and convalescent COVID-19 samples from the United States, Italy and Spain. PBMCs, B-cell-depleted T cells, or T cells were the source of the cDNA or gDNA that made up the material.

Profiling relied on immunoSEQ multiplex PCR, and the TCRdb table lists in-frame clones only, not all of them. In the table there are over 40,000 clones, 85% to 90% of which are singletons. V lost 1 base to trimming and J lost 3 bases, with 10 bases between them. Germline V gives CDR1 GTSNPN, CDR2 SVGIG (reference sequence). This CDR3 spans 13 amino acids. This TCR was sampled from a man aged 80 or over with active COVID-19. V is TRBV30 and J is TRBJ2-7; possible D gene TRBD1, 5 bases. Specimen: peripheral blood. This chain's CDR3 is CAWSDKTDYEQYF. For the CDR3, the DNA is TGTGCCTGGAGTGACAAGACAGACTACGAGCAGTACTTC.